The T cell receptor (beta chain) described here comes from a study of shared T cell receptors in the human thymus (dated by TCRdb to the early 2020s). With respect to the entire study: The study examined how self-reactive, shared T-cell receptor alpha chains are generated in the human thymus.

As for this clone: Its antigen remains unidentified. One base away there is no much larger clone; base qualities are not given.

The method behind the library was the immunoSEQ multiplex PCR assay. What TCRdb holds here is the immuneACCESS table cut down to in-frame rearrangements. Part of the clones is not present; checked against another copy, under half of the missing clones reflect an unresolved V gene, and the others are unexplained. The sample contains about 400,000 clones, approximately 95% of them found a single time. Of the sample, 0.02% is held by the ten largest clones. The V end loses 7 bases and the J end loses 5 bases, and a stretch of 8 bases separates them. The germline V gene sets CDR1 to MDHEN and CDR2 to SYDVKM. Measured from the cysteine to the phenylalanine, the CDR3 is 11 residues long. Only the CDR3 part of the read is kept: 33 bases, read in frame from the first base.

Here the chain combines TRBV28 and TRBJ2-5, with the D gene call left open. The receptor comes from a human donor. Sequenced sample: thymocytes. The nucleotides read TGTGCCAGCAATTTTTCGGAGACCCAGTACTTC. Translated, it reads CASNFSETQYF.